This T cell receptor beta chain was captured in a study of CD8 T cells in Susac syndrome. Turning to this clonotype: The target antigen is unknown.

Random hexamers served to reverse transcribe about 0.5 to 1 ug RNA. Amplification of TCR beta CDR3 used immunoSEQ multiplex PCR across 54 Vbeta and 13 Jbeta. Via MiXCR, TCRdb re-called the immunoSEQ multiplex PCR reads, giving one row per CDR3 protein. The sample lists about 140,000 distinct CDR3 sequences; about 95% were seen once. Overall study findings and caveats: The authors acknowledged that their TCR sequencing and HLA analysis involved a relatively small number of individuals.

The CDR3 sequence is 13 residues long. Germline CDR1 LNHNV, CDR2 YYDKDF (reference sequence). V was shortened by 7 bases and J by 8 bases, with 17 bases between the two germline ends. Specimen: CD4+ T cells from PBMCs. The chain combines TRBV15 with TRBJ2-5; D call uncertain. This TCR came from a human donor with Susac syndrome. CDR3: CATNVFPKGTQYF. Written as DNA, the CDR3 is TGTGCCACCAACGTGTTTCCTAAGGGAACCCAGTACTTC. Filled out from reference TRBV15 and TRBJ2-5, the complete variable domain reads DAMVIQNPRYQVTQFGKPVTLSCSQTLNHNVMYWYQQKSSQAPKLLFHYYDKDFNNEADTPDNFQSRRPNTSFCFLDIRSPGLGDTAMYLCATNVFPKGTQYFGPGTRLLVL.